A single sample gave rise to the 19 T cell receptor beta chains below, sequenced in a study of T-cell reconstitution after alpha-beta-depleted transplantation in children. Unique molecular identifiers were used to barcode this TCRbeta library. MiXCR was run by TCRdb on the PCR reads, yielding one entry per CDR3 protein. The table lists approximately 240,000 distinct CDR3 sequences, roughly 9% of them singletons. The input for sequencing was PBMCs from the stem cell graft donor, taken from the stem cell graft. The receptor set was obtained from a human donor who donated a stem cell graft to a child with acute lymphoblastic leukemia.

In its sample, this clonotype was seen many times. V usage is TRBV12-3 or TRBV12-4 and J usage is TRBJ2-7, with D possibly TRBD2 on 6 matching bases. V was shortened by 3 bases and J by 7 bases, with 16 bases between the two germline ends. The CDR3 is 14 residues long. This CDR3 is CASSLRGTVGEQYF. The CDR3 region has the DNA TGTGCCAGCAGTTTGCGGGGCACGGTAGGGGAGCAGTACTTC.

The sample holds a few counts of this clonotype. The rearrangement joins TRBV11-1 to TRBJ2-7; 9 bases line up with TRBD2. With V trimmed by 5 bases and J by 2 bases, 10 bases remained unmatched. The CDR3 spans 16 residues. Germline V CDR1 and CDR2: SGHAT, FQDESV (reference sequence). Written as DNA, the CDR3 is TGTGCCAGCAGCCCAGGGCCGCGGGGGGGGACCTACGAGCAGTACTTC. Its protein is CASSPGPRGGTYEQYF.

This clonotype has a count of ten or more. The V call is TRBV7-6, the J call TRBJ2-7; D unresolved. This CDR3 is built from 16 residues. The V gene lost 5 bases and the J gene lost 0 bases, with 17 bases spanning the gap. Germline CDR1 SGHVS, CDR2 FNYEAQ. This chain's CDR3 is CASSRPIAEYSYEQYF. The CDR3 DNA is TGTGCCAGCAGCCGCCCTATCGCGGAGTACTCCTACGAGCAGTACTTC.

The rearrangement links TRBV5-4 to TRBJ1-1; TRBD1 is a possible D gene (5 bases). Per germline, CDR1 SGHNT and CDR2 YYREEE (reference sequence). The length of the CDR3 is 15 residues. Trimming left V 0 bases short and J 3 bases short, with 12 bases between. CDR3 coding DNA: TGTGCCAGCAGCTTGGGCCGGGGGAGGGACACTGAAGCTTTCTTT. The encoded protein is CASSLGRGRDTEAFF. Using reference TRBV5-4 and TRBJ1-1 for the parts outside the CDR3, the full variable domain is ETGVTQSPTHLIKTRGQQVTLRCSSQSGHNTVSWYQQALGQGPQFIFQYYREEENGRGNFPPRFSGLQFPNYSSELNVNALELDDSALYLCASSLGRGRDTEAFFGQGTRLTVV.

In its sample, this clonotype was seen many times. CDR3 sequence (DNA): TGCGCCAGCAGCCACAAAGGGGGGATTGCACCCGGGGAGCTGTTTTTT. Its protein product is CASSHKGGIAPGELFF. The V call is TRBV4-1, the J call TRBJ2-2; D is perhaps TRBD1 or TRBD2 (6 bases each). Trimming took off 3 bases at V and 6 bases at J, with 17 bases between the two ends. CDR1 is MGHRA and CDR2 is YSYEKL in the germline V gene. The CDR3 spans 16 residues.

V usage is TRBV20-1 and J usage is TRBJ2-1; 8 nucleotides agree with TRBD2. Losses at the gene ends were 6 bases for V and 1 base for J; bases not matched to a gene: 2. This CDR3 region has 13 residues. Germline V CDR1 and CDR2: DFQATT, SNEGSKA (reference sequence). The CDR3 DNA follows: TGCAGTGCGTCGGGGGGGTCCTACAATGAGCAGTTCTTC. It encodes CSASGGSYNEQFF.

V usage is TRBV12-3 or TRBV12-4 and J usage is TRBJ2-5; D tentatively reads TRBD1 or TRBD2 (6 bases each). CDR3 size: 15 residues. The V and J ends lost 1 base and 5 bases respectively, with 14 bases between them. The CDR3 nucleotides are TGTGCCAGCAGTTTAGATTGGGGGGCGAGGGAGACCCAGTACTTC. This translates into CASSLDWGARETQYF.

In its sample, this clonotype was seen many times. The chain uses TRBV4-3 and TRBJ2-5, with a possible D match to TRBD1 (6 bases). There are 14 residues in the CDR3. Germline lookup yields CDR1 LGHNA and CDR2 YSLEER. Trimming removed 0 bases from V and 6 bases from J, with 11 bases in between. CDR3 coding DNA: TGCGCCAGCAGCCAAGATGCCAGGGGACAGACCCAGTACTTC. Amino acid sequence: CASSQDARGQTQYF.

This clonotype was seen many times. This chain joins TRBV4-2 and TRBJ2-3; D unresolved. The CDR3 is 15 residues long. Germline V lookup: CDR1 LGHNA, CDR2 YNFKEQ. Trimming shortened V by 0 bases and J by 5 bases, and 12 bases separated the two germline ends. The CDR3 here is CASSQESQVGDTQYF. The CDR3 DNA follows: TGTGCCAGCAGCCAAGAGTCGCAGGTAGGAGATACGCAGTATTTT.

CDR3 bases: TGTGCCAGCAGCGTAGGTCACAGGGGGAACACTGAAGCTTTCTTT. It translates to CASSVGHRGNTEAFF. V usage is TRBV9 and J usage is TRBJ1-1, with 7 bases matching TRBD1. This CDR3 is 15 amino acids long. The germline CDR1 and CDR2 sequences are SGDLS and YYNGEE. V shed 0 bases and J 1 base; nucleotides not matched to a gene: 3.

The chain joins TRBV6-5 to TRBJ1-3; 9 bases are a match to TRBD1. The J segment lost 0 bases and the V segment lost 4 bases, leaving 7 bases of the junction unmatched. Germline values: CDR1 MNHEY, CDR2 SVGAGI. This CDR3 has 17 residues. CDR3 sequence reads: CASSLNRGRSSGNTIYF. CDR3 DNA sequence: TGTGCCAGCAGTTTAAACAGGGGGCGAAGCTCTGGAAACACCATATATTTT.

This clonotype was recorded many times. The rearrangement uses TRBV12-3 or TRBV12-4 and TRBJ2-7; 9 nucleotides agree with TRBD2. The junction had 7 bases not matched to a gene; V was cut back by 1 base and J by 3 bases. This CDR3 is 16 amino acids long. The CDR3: CASSLGNLAGRYEQYF. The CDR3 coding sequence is TGTGCCAGCAGTTTAGGTAATCTAGCGGGACGCTACGAGCAGTACTTC.

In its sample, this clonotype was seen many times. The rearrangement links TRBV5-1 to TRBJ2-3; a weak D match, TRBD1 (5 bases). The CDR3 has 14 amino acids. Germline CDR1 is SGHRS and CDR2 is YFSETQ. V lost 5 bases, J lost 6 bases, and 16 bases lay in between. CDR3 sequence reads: CASRIRDPPDTQYF. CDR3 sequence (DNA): TGCGCCAGCAGGATCAGGGATCCTCCGGATACGCAGTATTTT.

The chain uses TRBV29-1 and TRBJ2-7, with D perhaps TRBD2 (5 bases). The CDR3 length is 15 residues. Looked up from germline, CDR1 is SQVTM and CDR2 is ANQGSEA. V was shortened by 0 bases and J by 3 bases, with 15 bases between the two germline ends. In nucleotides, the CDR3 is TGCAGCGTTGAAGATCGGACTCACCGAGGCTACGAGCAGTACTTC. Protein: CSVEDRTHRGYEQYF.

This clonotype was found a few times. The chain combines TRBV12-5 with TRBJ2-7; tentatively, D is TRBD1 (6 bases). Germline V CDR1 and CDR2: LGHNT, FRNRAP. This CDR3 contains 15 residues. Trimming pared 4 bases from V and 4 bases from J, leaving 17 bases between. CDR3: CASGSPQGGIYEQYF. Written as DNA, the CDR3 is TGTGCTAGTGGTTCCCCGCAAGGGGGAATTTACGAGCAGTACTTC.

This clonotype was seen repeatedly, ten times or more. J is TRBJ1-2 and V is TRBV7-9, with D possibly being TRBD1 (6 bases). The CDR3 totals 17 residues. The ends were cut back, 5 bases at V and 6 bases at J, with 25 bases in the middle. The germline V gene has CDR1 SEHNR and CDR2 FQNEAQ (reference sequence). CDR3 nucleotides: TGTGCCAGCAGCCCAGCGGTAGTGGGGGGCCGATCTAATGGCTACACCTTC. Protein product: CASSPAVVGGRSNGYTF.

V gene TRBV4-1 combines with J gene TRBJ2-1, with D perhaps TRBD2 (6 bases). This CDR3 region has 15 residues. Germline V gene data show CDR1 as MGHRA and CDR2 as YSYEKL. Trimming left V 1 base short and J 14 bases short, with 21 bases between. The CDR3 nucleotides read TGCGCCAGCAGCCAAGCTTCGCGGGGTGGAGGAAAAAAGTTCTTC. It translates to CASSQASRGGGKKFF.

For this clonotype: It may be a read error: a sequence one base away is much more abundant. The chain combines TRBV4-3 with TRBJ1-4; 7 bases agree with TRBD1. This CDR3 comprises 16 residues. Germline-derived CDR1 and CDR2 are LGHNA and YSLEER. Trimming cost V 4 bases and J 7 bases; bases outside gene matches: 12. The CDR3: CASSPDGDRESEKLFF. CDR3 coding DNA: TGCGCCAGCAGCCCAGATGGTGACAGGGAGAGTGAAAAACTGTTTTTT.

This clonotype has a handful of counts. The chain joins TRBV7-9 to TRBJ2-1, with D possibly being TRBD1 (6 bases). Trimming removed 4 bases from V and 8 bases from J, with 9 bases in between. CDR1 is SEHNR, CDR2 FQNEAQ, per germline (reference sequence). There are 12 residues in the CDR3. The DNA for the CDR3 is TGTGCCAGCAGCTCGACAGGAGATGAGCAGTTCTTC. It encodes CASSSTGDEQFF. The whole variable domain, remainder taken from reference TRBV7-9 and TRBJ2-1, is DTGVSQNPRHKITKRGQNVTFRCDPISEHNRLYWYRQTLGQGPEFLTYFQNEAQLEKSRLLSDRFSAERPKGSFSTLEIQRTEQGDSAMYLCASSSTGDEQFFGPGTRLTVL.